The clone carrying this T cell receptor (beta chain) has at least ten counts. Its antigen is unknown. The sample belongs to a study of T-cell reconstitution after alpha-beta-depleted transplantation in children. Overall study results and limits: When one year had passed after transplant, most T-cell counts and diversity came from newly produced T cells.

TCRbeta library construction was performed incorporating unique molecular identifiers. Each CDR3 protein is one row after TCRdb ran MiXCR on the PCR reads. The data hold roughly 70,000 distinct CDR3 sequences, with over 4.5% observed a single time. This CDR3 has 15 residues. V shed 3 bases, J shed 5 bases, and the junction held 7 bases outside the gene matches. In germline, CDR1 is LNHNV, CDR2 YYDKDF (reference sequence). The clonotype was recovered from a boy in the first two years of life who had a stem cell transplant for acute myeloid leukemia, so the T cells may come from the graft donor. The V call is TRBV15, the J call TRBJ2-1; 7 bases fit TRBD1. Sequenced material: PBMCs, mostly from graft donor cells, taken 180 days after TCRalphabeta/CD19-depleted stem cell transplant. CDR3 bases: TGTGCCACCAGCAGGGTAGGGACAGCTAACAATGAGCAGTTCTTC. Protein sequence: CATSRVGTANNEQFF.